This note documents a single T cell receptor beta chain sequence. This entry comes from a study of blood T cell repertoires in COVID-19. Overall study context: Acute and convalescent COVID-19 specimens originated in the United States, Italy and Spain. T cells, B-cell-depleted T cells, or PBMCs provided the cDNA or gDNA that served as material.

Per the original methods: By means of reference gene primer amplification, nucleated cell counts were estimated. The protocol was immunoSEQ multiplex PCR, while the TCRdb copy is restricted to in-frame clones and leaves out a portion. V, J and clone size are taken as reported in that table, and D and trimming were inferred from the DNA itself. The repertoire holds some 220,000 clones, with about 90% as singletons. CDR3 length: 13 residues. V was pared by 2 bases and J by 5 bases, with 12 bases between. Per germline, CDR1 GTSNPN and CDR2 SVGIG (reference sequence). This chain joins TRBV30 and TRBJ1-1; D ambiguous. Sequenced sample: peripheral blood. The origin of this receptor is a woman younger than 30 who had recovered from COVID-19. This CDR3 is CAWSSHAGTEAFF. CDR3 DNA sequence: TGTGCCTGGAGTTCCCACGCGGGGACTGAAGCTTTCTTT.